The source of this T cell receptor (beta chain) is a study of blood T cell repertoires in COVID-19. In the study overall: Italy, Spain and the United States were the sources of the convalescent and acute COVID-19 samples.

In the original processing: Amplifying reference gene primers gave estimates of nucleated cell counts. TCRdb's table, derived via immunoSEQ multiplex PCR, lists solely in-frame clones and lacks some. That table furnishes V, J and clone size, whereas the DNA furnished D and trimming. The sample contains fewer than 350,000 clones, approximately 85% of which appear only once. Germline CDR1 is GTSNPN and CDR2 is SVGIG (reference sequence). This CDR3 has 15 residues. The V end lost 0 bases, the J end lost 5 bases, and 16 bases lay between the germline ends. Clinical history reported by participants formed the basis on which cohorts were assigned. Symptom resolution, clearance, or two negative PCRs marked the recovered donors of Cohort 3.

The genes are TRBV30 and TRBJ2-5, with D perhaps matching TRBD2 (7 bases). The sequence came from a man aged 30 to 45 who had recovered from COVID-19. Sequencing was done on a sample of PBMCs or T cells enriched from blood (not recorded which). This CDR3 is CAWSVGGGPRETQYF. Here the CDR3 DNA reads TGTGCCTGGAGTGTAGGGGGGGGGCCAAGGGAGACCCAGTACTTC.